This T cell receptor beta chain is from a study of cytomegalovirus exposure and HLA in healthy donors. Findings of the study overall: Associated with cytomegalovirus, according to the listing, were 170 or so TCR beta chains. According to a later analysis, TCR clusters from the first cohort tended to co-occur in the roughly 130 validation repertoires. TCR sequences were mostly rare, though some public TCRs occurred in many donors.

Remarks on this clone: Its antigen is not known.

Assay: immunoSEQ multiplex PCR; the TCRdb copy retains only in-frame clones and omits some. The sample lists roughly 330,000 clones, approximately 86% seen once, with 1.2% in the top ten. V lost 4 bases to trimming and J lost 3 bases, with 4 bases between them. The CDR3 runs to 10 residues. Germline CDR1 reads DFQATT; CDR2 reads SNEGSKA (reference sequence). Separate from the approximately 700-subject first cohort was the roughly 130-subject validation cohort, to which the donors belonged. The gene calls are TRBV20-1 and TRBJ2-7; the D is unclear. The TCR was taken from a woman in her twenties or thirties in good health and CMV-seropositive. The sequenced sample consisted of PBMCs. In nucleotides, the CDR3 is TGCAGTGCTATGGACTACGAGCAGTACTTC. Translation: CSAMDYEQYF.